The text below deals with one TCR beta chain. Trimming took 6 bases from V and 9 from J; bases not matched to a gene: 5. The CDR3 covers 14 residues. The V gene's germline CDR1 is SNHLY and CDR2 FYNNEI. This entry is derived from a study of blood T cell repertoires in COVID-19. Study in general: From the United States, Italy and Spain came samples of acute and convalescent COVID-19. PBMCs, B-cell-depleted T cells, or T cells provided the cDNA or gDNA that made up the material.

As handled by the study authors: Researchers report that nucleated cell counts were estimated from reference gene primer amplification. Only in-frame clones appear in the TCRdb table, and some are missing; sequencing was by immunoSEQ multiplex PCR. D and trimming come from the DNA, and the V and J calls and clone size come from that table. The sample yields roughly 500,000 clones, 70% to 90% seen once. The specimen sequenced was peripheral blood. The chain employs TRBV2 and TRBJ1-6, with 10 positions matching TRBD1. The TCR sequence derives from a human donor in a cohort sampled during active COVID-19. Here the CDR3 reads CASRGRDRGSPLHF. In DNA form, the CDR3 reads TGTGCCAGCAGGGGGCGGGACAGGGGTTCACCCCTCCACTTT.